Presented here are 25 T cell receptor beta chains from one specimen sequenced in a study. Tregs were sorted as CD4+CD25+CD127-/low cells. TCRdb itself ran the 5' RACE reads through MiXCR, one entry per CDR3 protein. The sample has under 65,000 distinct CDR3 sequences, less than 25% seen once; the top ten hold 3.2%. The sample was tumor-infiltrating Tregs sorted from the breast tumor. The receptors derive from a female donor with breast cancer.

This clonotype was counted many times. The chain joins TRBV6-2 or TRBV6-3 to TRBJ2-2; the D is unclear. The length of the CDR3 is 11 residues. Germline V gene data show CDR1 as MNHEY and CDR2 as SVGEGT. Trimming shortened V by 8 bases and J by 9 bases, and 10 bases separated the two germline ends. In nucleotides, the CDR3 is TGTGCCAGCGGAAACCCAAGGGAGCTGTTTTTT. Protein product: CASGNPRELFF.

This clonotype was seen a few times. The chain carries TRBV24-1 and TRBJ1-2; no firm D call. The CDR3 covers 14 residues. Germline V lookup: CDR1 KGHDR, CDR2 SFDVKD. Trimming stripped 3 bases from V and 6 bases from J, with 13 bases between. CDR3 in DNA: TGTGCCACCAGTGATCCCGTTTCCGGCCATGGCTACACCTTC. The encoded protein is CATSDPVSGHGYTF.

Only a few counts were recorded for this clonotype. CDR3 in amino acids: CASSQVKGRDRVYGYTF. In nucleotides, the CDR3 is TGTGCCAGCAGCCAAGTGAAGGGACGGGACAGGGTTTATGGCTACACCTTC. The rearrangement uses TRBV4-2 and TRBJ1-2, with 9 positions matching TRBD1. Looked up from germline, CDR1 is LGHNA and CDR2 is YNFKEQ. This CDR3 contains 17 residues. The V and J ends lost 1 base and 5 bases, in that order; junction bases with no gene match: 11.

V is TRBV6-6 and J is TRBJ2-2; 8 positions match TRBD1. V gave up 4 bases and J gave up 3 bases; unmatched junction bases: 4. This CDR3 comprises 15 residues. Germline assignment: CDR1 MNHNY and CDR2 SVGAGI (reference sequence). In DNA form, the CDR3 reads TGTGCCAGCAGTTTTCAGGGGGCCGACACCGGGGAGCTGTTTTTT. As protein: CASSFQGADTGELFF.

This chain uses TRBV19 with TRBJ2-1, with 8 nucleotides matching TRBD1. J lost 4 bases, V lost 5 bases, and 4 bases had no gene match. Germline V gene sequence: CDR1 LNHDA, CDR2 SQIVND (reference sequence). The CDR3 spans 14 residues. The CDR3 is CASSSRGRYNEQFF. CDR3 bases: TGTGCCAGTAGTTCCAGGGGGCGTTACAATGAGCAGTTCTTC.

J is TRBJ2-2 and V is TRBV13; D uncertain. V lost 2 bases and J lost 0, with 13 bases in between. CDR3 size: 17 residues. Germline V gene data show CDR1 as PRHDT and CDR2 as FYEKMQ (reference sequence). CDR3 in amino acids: CASSLIGESPNTGELFF. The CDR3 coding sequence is TGTGCCAGCAGCTTAATCGGTGAAAGCCCGAACACCGGGGAGCTGTTTTTT.

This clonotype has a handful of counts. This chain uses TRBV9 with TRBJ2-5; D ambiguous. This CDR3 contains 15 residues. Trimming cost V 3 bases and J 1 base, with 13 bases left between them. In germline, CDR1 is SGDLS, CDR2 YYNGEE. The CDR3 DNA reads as TGTGCCAGCAGCGCCTCCTGGGCGTCCCAAGAGACCCAGTACTTC. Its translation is CASSASWASQETQYF.

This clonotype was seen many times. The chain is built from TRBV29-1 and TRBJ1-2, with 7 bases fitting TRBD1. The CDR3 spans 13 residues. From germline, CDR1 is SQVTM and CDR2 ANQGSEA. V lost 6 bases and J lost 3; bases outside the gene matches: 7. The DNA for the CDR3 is TGCAGCGTGCCCGACAGGGAGGACTATGGCTACACCTTC. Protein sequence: CSVPDREDYGYTF.

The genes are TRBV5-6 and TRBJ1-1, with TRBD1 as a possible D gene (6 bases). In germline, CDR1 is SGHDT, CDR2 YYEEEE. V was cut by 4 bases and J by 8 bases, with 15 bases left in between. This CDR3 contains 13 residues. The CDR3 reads CASSQEGTREAFF. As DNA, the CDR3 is TGTGCCAGCAGCCAGGAAGGGACAAGAGAAGCTTTCTTT.

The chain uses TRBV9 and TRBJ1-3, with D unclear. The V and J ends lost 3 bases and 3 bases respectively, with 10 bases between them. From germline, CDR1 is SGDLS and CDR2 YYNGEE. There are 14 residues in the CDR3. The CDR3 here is CASSGQSDGNTIYF. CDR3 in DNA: TGTGCCAGCAGCGGGCAGTCTGATGGAAACACCATATATTTT.

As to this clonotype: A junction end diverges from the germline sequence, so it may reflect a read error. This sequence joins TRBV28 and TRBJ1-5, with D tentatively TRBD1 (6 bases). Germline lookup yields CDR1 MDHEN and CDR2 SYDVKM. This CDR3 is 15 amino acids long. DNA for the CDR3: TGTGCCAGCAGGCGAATAGGGGGAGGGAATCAGCTCCAGCATTTT. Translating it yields CASRRIGGGNQLQHF.

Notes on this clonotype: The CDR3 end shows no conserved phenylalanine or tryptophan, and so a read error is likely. The CDR3: CASARGNSDEQYS. The CDR3 bases are TGTGCCAGTGCGAGGGGGAACTCCGATGAGCAGTACTCC. This chain links TRBV6-5 with TRBJ2-7; perhaps TRBD1 as D (6 bases). This CDR3 is 13 amino acids long. CDR1 MNHEY and CDR2 SVGAGI come from the germline V gene. With 9 bases removed from V and 7 bases from J, the gap between germline ends came to 19 bases.

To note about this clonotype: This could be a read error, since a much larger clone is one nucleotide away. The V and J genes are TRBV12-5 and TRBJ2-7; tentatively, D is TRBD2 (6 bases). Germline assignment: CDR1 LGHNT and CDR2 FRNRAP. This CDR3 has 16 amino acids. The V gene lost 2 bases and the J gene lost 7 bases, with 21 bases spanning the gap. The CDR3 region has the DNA TGTGCTAGTGGTTTGAGGGTAGCGGAAGGGTTCAATGAGCAGTACTTC. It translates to CASGLRVAEGFNEQYF.

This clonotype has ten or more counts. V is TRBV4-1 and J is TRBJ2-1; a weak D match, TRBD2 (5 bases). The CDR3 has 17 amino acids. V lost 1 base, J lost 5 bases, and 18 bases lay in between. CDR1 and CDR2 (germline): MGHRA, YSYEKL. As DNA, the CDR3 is TGCGCCAGCAGCCAAGTAATAGGTGTAGCGCTTCACAATGAGCAGTTCTTC. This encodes CASSQVIGVALHNEQFF.

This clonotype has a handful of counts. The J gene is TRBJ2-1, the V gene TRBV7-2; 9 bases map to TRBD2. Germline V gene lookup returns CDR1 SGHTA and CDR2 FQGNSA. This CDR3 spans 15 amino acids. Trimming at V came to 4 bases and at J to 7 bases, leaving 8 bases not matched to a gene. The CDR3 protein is CASSSLAGAANEQFF. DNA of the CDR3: TGTGCCAGCAGCTCATTAGCGGGAGCAGCGAATGAGCAGTTCTTC.

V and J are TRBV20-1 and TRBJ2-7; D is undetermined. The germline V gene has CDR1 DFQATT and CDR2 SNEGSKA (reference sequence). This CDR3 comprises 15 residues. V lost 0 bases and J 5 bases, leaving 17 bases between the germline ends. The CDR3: CSARDSGRLPDEQYF. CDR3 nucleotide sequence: TGCAGTGCTAGAGATTCGGGCAGGTTGCCCGACGAGCAGTACTTC.

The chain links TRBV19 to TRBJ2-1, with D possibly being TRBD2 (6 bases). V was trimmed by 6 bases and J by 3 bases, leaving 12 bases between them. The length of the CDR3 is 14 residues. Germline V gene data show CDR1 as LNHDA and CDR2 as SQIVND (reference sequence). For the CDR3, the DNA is TGTGCCAGTAGCATGCAAGCGGGCTACAATGAGCAGTTCTTC. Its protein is CASSMQAGYNEQFF.

CDR3 protein: CASSLAHFGLWNTEAFF. Here the CDR3 DNA reads TGTGCCAGCAGCTTAGCCCACTTTGGGCTCTGGAACACTGAAGCTTTCTTT. The J gene is TRBJ1-1, the V gene TRBV7-9; D gene uncertain. Per germline, CDR1 SEHNR and CDR2 FQNEAQ (reference sequence). V lost 0 bases, J lost 1 base, and 15 bases lay in between. The CDR3 contains 17 residues.

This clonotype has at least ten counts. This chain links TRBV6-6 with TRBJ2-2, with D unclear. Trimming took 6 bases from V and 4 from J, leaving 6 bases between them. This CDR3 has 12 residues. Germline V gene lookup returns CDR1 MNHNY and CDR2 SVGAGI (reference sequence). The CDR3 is CASSHSTGELFF. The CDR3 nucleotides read TGTGCCAGCAGCCACTCCACCGGGGAGCTGTTTTTT.

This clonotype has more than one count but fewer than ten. The CDR3 here is CASSWLMGLLGNIQYF. The DNA for the CDR3 is TGCGCCAGCAGCTGGCTGATGGGACTCCTCGGGAACATTCAGTACTTC. The V gene is TRBV5-1, the J gene TRBJ2-4; maybe TRBD2 (6 bases). Germline assignment: CDR1 SGHRS and CDR2 YFSETQ. V shed 3 bases and J shed 7 bases, with 20 bases lying between them. The CDR3 length is 16 residues.

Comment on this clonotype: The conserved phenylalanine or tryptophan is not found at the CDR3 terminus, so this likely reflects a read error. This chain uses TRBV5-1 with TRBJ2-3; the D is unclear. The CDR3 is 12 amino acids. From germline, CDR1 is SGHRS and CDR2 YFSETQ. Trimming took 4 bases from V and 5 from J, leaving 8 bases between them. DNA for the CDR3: TGCGCCAGCAGCGGGGAAATAGATACGCAGTATCTT. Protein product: CASSGEIDTQYL.

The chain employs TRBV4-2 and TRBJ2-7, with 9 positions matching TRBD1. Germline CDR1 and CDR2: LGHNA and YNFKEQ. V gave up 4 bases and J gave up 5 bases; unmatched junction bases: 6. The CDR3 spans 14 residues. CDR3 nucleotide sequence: TGTGCCAGCAGCCTCTCGGGGACAGGGAACGAGCAGTACTTC. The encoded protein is CASSLSGTGNEQYF.

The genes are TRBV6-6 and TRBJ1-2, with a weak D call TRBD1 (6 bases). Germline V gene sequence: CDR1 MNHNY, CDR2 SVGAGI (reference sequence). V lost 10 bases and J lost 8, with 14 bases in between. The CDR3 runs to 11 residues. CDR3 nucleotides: TGTGCCACGGGACAAGCGAGGGGCTACACCTTC. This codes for CATGQARGYTF.

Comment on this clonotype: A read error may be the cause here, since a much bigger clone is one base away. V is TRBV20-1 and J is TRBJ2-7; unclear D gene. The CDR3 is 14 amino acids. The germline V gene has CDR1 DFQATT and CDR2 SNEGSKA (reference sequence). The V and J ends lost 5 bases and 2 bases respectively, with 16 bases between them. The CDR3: CSARQLGSPYEQYF. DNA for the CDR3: TGCAGTGCTCGGCAGCTGGGGTCCCCCTACGAGCAGTACTTC.

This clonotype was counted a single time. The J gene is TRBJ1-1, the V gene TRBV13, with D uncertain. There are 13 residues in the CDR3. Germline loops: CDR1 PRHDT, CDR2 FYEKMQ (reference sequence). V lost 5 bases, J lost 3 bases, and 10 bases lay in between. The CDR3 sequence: CASSPTMDTEAFF. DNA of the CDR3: TGTGCCAGCAGCCCAACCATGGACACTGAAGCTTTCTTT.